The 11 T cell receptor delta chains below all came from one sample that was sequenced in a study of γδ T cells in repeated Plasmodium falciparum infection. TCRdb repeated clone calling on the multiplex PCR reads with CATT. The data contain 85,000 to 90,000 delta-chain clones, approximately 1.5% of them singletons. Gammadelta T cells were flow-sorted from PBMC into Vgamma9/Vdelta2+ and Vdelta2-negative populations for bulk analysis. What was sequenced was gamma-delta T cells from blood. The receptors here all came from a pool of human donors (malaria-infected and uninfected, not separated).

This clone turned up a few times. Since a far larger clone is one base different, this is likely a read error. Other DNA sequences from this sample encode an identical CDR3 as well. This chain uses TRDV3 with TRDJ1; tentatively, D is TRDD2 (5 bases). The J gene is not listed in TCRdb, so it was assigned here from a DNA match to germline. Germline-derived CDR1 and CDR2 are TVYSNPD and GDNSRS (reference sequence). V was pared by 2 bases and J by 0 bases, with 19 bases between. CDR3 length: 16 residues. CDR3 sequence: CAFLRGVPPYTDKLIF. The CDR3 DNA reads as TGTGCCTTTCTCCGAGGAGTTCCTCCTTACACCGATAAACTCATCTTT.

This clone showed up just a few times. A much more abundant neighbour one base away suggests this may be a read error. V gene TRDV1 combines with J gene TRDJ1; 9 bases are shared with TRDD3. As TCRdb names no J gene, one was assigned here on the basis of a DNA match to germline. The CDR3 totals 17 residues. Germline V gives CDR1 TSWWSYY, CDR2 QGS. As DNA, the CDR3 is TGCGCTCTTGGGGAGCTACTGGGGGACATGTACACCGATAAACTCATCTTT. It codes for CALGELLGDMYTDKLIF.

This clone has ten or more counts. TCRdb lists the protein of a much larger clone for this DNA, which differs at residue 11, so this is likely a read error; the protein given here is translated from the DNA itself. The CDR3 DNA follows: TGTGCCTGTGACGACATGTCCCCGGGACGGGGTAGGGGACTCATCTTT. It is translated as CACDDMSPGRGRGLIF. The V gene is TRDV2, the J gene TRDJ1; D gene ambiguous. V was cut by 3 bases and J by 10 bases, with 26 bases left in between. Per the germline V gene, CDR1 is GEAIGNYY and CDR2 is EKD. CDR3 size: 16 residues.

A few counts support this clone. TCRdb lists the protein of a much larger clone for this DNA, which differs at residue 10, so this is likely a read error; the protein given here is translated from the DNA itself. The chain links TRDV2 to TRDJ1, with a tentative D call TRDD3 (6 bases). The J gene was missing in TCRdb and was found by matching the end of the DNA to germline. CDR1 and CDR2 from the germline V gene are GEAIGNYY and EKD. CDR3 length: 15 residues. Trimming removed 0 bases from V and 8 bases from J, with 18 bases in between. The CDR3 reads CACDTVGGGTLKLIF. The CDR3 DNA sequence: TGTGCCTGTGACACCGTAGGTGGGGGCACACTCAAACTCATCTTT.

In this sample, this clone turned up a few times. The translation of this DNA and the TCRdb protein of a much larger clone differ at residue 6, probably owing to a read error; the protein shown here is translated from the DNA. The CDR3 coding sequence is TGTGCTCTTGGGGAAACCTTGTGCCTCACCGACTTTTTCCACCCCTATAAACTCATCTTT. This codes for CALGETLCLTDFFHPYKLIF. This chain links TRDV1 with TRDJ1; D remains ambiguous. Since TCRdb gives no J gene, matching the DNA to germline was used here to assign it. Germline CDR1 is TSWWSYY and CDR2 is QGS. CDR3 length: 20 amino acids. V was pared by 2 bases and J by 6 bases, with 31 bases between.

The sample holds a few counts of this clone. The mismatch at residue 7 between this DNA's translation and the TCRdb protein of a much larger clone likely reflects a read error; the protein shown is translated from the DNA. V gene TRDV2 combines with J gene TRDJ1, with 8 bases identical to TRDD3. No J segment appears in TCRdb, so it was assigned here by matching the sequence to germline. The CDR3 length is 17 residues. Germline trimming cut 3 bases from V and 1 base from J; bases unmatched to any gene: 12. The germline CDR1 and CDR2 sequences are GEAIGNYY and EKD. DNA for the CDR3: TGTGCCTGTGACGGAAGAGTCCCTGGGGGACCCACCGATAAACTCATCTTT. Its translation: CACDGRVPGGPTDKLIF.

This clone was picked up a small number of times. TCRdb attributes to this sequence the protein of a much larger clone, which differs from the DNA translation at residue 11; a read error is likely, and the protein displayed is translated from the DNA. The chain joins TRDV1 to TRDJ1, with 12 bases fitting TRDD3. CDR1 is TSWWSYY, CDR2 QGS, per germline. The CDR3 loop spans 25 amino acids. After removal of 5 bases from V and 0 bases from J, the junction contained 31 bases not matched to a gene. CDR3 nucleotide sequence: TGTGCTCTTGGGAGCCTTCCGCGAGGCCTTGCTGGGGGATACGCGTTTCCCCCGTACACCGATAAACTCATCTTT. This encodes CALGSLPRGLAGGYAFPPYTDKLIF.

This clone was found a few times. TCRdb's protein for this DNA is that of a much larger clone and differs from the translation at residue 16, likely a read error; the protein shown is the DNA translation. The chain couples TRDV1 to TRDJ1; TRDD3 agrees at 13 bases. No J gene was available from TCRdb, and it was assigned here by a germline match of the DNA. CDR3 size: 21 residues. The germline gives CDR1 TSWWSYY, CDR2 QGS. The junction had 20 bases not matched to a gene; V was cut back by 2 bases and J by 5 bases. The CDR3 nucleotides read TGTGCTCTTGGGGAAATCCCCGGGGGGTACTGGGGGATACGCGTGAGAGATAAACTCATCTTT. It specifies CALGEIPGGYWGIRVRDKLIF.

Concerning this clone itself: TCRdb shows a much larger clone's protein in place of this DNA's translation, and the two differ at residue 7, likely through a read error; the protein shown is translated from the DNA. The chain employs TRDV1 and TRDJ1; TRDD3 aligns across 10 bases. TCRdb lists no J gene, so it was determined here by aligning the DNA to germline. With 5 bases clipped from V and 1 base from J, the junction kept 46 bases outside the gene matches. The length of the CDR3 is 29 residues. CDR1 and CDR2 (germline): TSWWSYY, QGS. The CDR3 nucleotides read TGTGCTCTTGGGAAAAAAAGGAAGACCGCCCTTTCTGGTCGTATCGTGGGGGATACCCCGTGGGTTGGCACCGATAAACTCATCTTT. It codes for CALGKKRKTALSGRIVGDTPWVGTDKLIF.

Details on this clone: TCRdb's protein, taken from a much larger clone, differs from this DNA's translation at residue 6, likely owing to a read error; the protein displayed comes from the DNA. The rearrangement joins TRDV1 to TRDJ1; no definite D call. The CDR3 is 23 amino acids. Germline V gives CDR1 TSWWSYY, CDR2 QGS. V lost 1 base, J lost 0 bases, and 33 bases lay in between. CDR3: CALGEPSTLTVLHAPIYTDKLIF. In DNA, the CDR3 is TGTGCTCTTGGGGAACCAAGTACTTTGACAGTACTCCATGCGCCAATTTACACCGATAAACTCATCTTT.

The sample holds a few counts of this clone. This sequence is one base from a far larger clone and is likely a read error. The same CDR3 also results from other DNA sequences found in this sample. The CDR3 coding sequence is TGTGCCTGGGGATTCTCATACTGGGGGATACTCGATAAACTCATCTTT. Translated: CAWGFSYWGILDKLIF. The gene calls are TRDV2 and TRDJ1; 12 nucleotides line up with TRDD3. The J gene is not listed in TCRdb, so it was assigned here from a DNA match to germline. Germline V lookup: CDR1 GEAIGNYY, CDR2 EKD. Germline trimming cut 7 bases from V and 4 bases from J; bases unmatched to any gene: 12. The CDR3 is 16 residues long.